This T cell receptor (beta chain) was found in a study of T cell repertoires in cytomegalovirus infection. Findings and caveats of the study: The cumulative frequency of public TCR beta families identified carriers of CMV plus the relevant HLA.

Notes on this clonotype: Its antigen is currently unknown.

The CDR3 is 14 amino acids. The trim removed 6 bases at V and 9 bases at J, leaving 6 bases unmatched. One entry per CDR3 protein, called by TCRdb with MiXCR from the reads. The sample lists under 200,000 distinct CDR3 sequences, about 22% seen once, with 25% in the top ten. Specimen: CD8+ T cells from cultured PBMCs, collected from culture after CMV antigen stimulation. The chain combines TRBV12-3 or TRBV12-4 with TRBJ1-6; 9 positions match TRBD1. The receptor comes from a human donor in good health (CMV status not recorded). Some clones in this sample may be carry-over from other donors' samples. The CDR3 DNA follows: TGTGCCAGCAGCCCCGGGACAGGGAGTTCACCCCTCCACTTT. Its protein is CASSPGTGSSPLHF.